This T cell receptor (beta chain) was sequenced for a study of tissue T cells after allogeneic stem cell transplantation. Overall study results and limits: Anatomically similar tissues had similar TCR repertoires within each patient.

Worth noting for this clone: Its antigen is unknown. Gene names are mouse gene names. The read ends 1 residue before the CDR3 terminus; that terminus is restored from the germline J gene.

From germline, CDR1 is GFQATS and CDR2 STVNSAI. V was clipped by 1 base and J by 8 bases, with 8 bases between them. The length of the CDR3 is 11 residues. Documented time point: mouse harvest day 7 after allogeneic transplant. Tail vein injection delivered 10^7 T-cell-depleted bone marrow cells and 10^6 splenic CD5+ T cells. Mice had MHC-mismatched B6 into BALB/c GVHD, sampled day 7 or 14. TCRbeta CDR3 was sequenced at survey depth with template counts. Produced via immunoSEQ multiplex PCR; TCRdb's table is partial and in-frame only. This table has roughly 6,100 clones, 42% appearing once. This TCR derives from a female BALB/c mouse given C57BL/6 T cells with graft-versus-host disease after an allogeneic hematopoietic cell transplant. V and J are TRBV20 and TRBJ1-1; unclear D gene. Sequencing was carried out using skin. The sequenced part of the CDR3 DNA is TGTGGTGCTAGGGTCGGGAGGGAAGTCTTC. This translates into CGARVGREVF. From start to end, the CDR3 is CGARVGREVFF. Full variable domain (remainder filled in from reference TRBV20 and TRBJ1-1): GALVYQYPRRTICKSGTSMRMECQAVGFQATSVAWYRQSPQKTFELIALSTVNSAIKYEQNFTQEKFPISHPNLSFSSMTVLNAYLEDRGLYLCGARVGREVFFGKGTRLTVV.